This TCR beta chain was obtained from a study of sequential checkpoint blockade in melanoma. Study background: Patients were randomized 1:1 to nivolumab-then-ipilimumab or ipilimumab-then-nivolumab first-line. TCRbeta immunosequencing was performed on DNA from around 96 pretreatment melanoma tumor samples.

General observations from the study: About 30 times likelier clinical benefit followed increased tumor T-cell fraction and clonality. Response in arm A was associated with pretreatment TIL clonality.

Between the trimmed V and J ends, which lost 4 bases and 4 bases, there was a span of 10 bases. CDR3 length: 13 residues. CDR1 is MGHDK and CDR2 is SYGVNS in the germline V gene. The sample's treatment: randomized to nivolumab then ipilimumab (arm A) or the reverse (arm B). The repertoire was sequenced with immunoSEQ multiplex PCR; TCRdb's copy has only in-frame clones and lacks some. The data show roughly 4,000 clones, 15% to 20% seen once. On this clone itself: Its cognate antigen is unknown.

The TCR sequence derives from a human donor with melanoma. The specimen was tumor tissue (inferred from file names), collected from a patient given nivolumab and ipilimumab in sequence. The chain uses TRBV25-1 and TRBJ2-5; tentatively, D is TRBD2 (5 bases). The CDR3 spells CASSVRGRETQYF. The CDR3 region has the DNA TGTGCCAGCAGTGTACGGGGTAGAGAGACCCAGTACTTC.